The 4 T cell receptor beta chains reported below all come from one sample, sequenced in a study of identical twins (dated by TCRdb to 2016 to 2017). Receptors were amplified or captured by 5' RACE. Sequenced using an Illumina HiSeq 2000. Starting from the raw public reads, TCRdb applied fastp trimming at Q25, assembled clones with MiXCR and retained in-frame beta chains. Under each unique CDR3 protein, matching rows form one entry showing the most common genes and DNA. This sample is represented by approximately 280,000 distinct CDR3 sequences; about 8% of them were singletons. The ten most abundant clones make up more than 2% of the sample. The sample also formed part of further work on yellow fever vaccine responses in identical twins.

The sequenced sample consisted of memory (CD45RO+) T cells sorted from blood. The sample's cell subset or site label, in plain terms: CD45RO+ enriched T cells. Receptors were obtained from a woman younger than 35 in good health.

The chain links TRBV20-1 to TRBJ1-1; D is perhaps TRBD1 (6 bases). V dropped 7 bases and J dropped 2 bases, with 11 bases sitting between them. Looked up from germline, CDR1 is DFQATT and CDR2 is SNEGSKA (reference sequence). The CDR3 is 12 residues long. Here the CDR3 reads CSVRTDNTEAFF. For the CDR3, the DNA is TGCAGTGTGAGGACAGATAACACTGAAGCTTTCTTT.

This clonotype was recorded many times. The V call is TRBV4-2, the J call TRBJ1-5; TRBD1 aligns across 7 bases. Trimming at V came to 1 base and at J to 4 bases, leaving 4 bases not matched to a gene. Germline CDR1 reads LGHNA; CDR2 reads YNFKEQ. There are 15 residues in the CDR3. Here the CDR3 DNA reads TGTGCCAGCAGCCAAGTTTCAGGGGGGAATCAGCCCCAGCATTTT. It yields the protein CASSQVSGGNQPQHF.

This clonotype was found many times. The genes are TRBV2 and TRBJ1-6; 8 nucleotides match TRBD1. The CDR3 runs 15 residues. Germline CDR1 is SNHLY and CDR2 is FYNNEI. The V and J ends lost 5 bases and 5 bases, in that order; junction bases with no gene match: 5. Here the CDR3 DNA reads TGTGCCAGCAGTCCTCGGACAGGGAATAATTCACCCCTCCACTTT. Translation: CASSPRTGNNSPLHF.

The rearrangement links TRBV5-1 to TRBJ1-1; D may be TRBD1 (5 bases). This CDR3 spans 13 amino acids. CDR1 is SGHRS, CDR2 YFSETQ, per germline. V was trimmed by 6 bases and J by 1 base, leaving 10 bases between them. The DNA for the CDR3 is TGCGCCAGCACAGGGTTAGGGAACACTGAAGCTTTCTTT. Translated: CASTGLGNTEAFF.